Following are 15 T cell receptor beta chains from one sample sequenced in a study of blood T cell repertoires in COVID-19. The method was immunoSEQ multiplex PCR; TCRdb's version includes in-frame clones alone and lacks a portion of them. The table has 100,000 to 150,000 clones, less than 90% seen once. The sample consisted of PBMCs or T cells enriched from blood (not recorded which). Receptors were obtained from a woman in her 30s who had recovered from COVID-19.

Only one count was recorded for this clone. The rearrangement links TRBV29-1 to TRBJ1-5; the D gene is possibly TRBD1 (5 bases). V was cut by 4 bases and J by 2 bases, with 9 bases left in between. Germline loops: CDR1 SQVTM, CDR2 ANQGSEA. This CDR3 region has 13 residues. The DNA of the CDR3 is TGCAGCGTTGCACAGGCGGGCAATCAGCCCCAGCATTTT. Translating it yields CSVAQAGNQPQHF.

The chain has TRBV3-1 (or the pseudogene TRBV3-2) and TRBJ1-3; 10 positions agree with TRBD1. V trimming: 1 base; J trimming: 4 bases; junction bases outside the gene matches: 10. The CDR3 runs 18 residues. Germline V gives CDR1 LGHDT, CDR2 YNNKEL (reference sequence). CDR3 amino acids: CASSQGRGQGTRGNTIYF. In nucleotides, the CDR3 is TGTGCCAGCAGCCAAGGAAGGGGACAGGGGACCCGAGGAAACACCATATATTTT.

V gene TRBV9 combines with J gene TRBJ1-4; maybe TRBD1 (5 bases). The V gene's germline CDR1 is SGDLS and CDR2 YYNGEE. This CDR3 is built from 15 residues. The V end was cut by 3 bases, the J end by 7 bases, with 16 bases between. CDR3 protein: CASSARGREGEKLFF. Here the CDR3 DNA reads TGTGCCAGCAGCGCACGTGGCAGGGAGGGTGAAAAACTGTTTTTT. Using reference TRBV9 and TRBJ1-4 for the parts outside the CDR3, the full variable domain is DSGVTQTPKHLITATGQRVTLRCSPRSGDLSVYWYQQSLDQGLQFLIQYYNGEERAKGNILERFSAQQFPDLHSELNLSSLELGDSALYFCASSARGREGEKLFFGSGTQLSVL.

The V call is TRBV5-1, the J call TRBJ1-6; 8 nucleotides agree with TRBD1. With 7 bases clipped from V and 10 bases from J, the junction kept 10 bases outside the gene matches. The CDR3 is 14 residues long. From germline, CDR1 is SGHRS and CDR2 YFSETQ. The CDR3 DNA is TGCGCCAGCGGACAGACAGGGGAGGGATCACCCCTCCACTTT. Amino acids: CASGQTGEGSPLHF.

The V and J genes are TRBV7-9 and TRBJ1-5; D is uncertain. Germline V gene sequence: CDR1 SEHNR, CDR2 FQNEAQ (reference sequence). The V and J ends lost 5 bases and 2 bases respectively, with 7 bases between them. The CDR3 spans 13 residues. CDR3 in amino acids: CASSIHGNQPQHF. In nucleotides, the CDR3 is TGTGCCAGCAGCATCCATGGCAATCAGCCCCAGCATTTT.

This clone was found a few times. The V and J genes are TRBV15 and TRBJ1-6; 7 bases fit TRBD1. There are 14 residues in the CDR3. The V and J ends lost 8 bases and 6 bases, in that order; junction bases with no gene match: 7. CDR1 is LNHNV, CDR2 YYDKDF, per germline (reference sequence). As DNA, the CDR3 is TGTGCCACCGAAGGGACAGCTCTTAATTCACCCCTCCACTTT. Protein product: CATEGTALNSPLHF.

This chain joins TRBV19 and TRBJ1-6, with TRBD1 identical over 7 bases. CDR1 and CDR2 (germline): LNHDA, SQIVND (reference sequence). The CDR3 totals 15 residues. V gave up 1 base and J gave up 7 bases; unmatched junction bases: 4. The CDR3 loop is CASSIGQGLNSPLHF. CDR3 DNA: TGTGCCAGTAGTATAGGACAGGGCTTGAATTCACCCCTCCACTTT.

The J gene is TRBJ1-1, the V gene TRBV4-3; D might be TRBD1 (6 bases). Deletions cut 3 bases from V and 4 bases from J, with 15 bases between. The CDR3 spans 15 residues. Germline V gives CDR1 LGHNA, CDR2 YSLEER. The CDR3 region has the DNA TGCGCCAGCAGCCAGCGACTGGGGGCGGCCACTGAAGCTTTCTTT. Translated: CASSQRLGAATEAFF.

The genes are TRBV7-2 and TRBJ2-1; 12 positions agree with TRBD2. V shed 4 bases, J shed 6 bases, and the junction held 10 bases outside the gene matches. The CDR3 consists of 17 residues. Germline V gene data show CDR1 as SGHTA and CDR2 as FQGNSA. The DNA for the CDR3 is TGTGCCAGCAGCTCCCGGGCCCTAGCGGGAGGGGTCAATGAGCAGTTCTTC. Its translation: CASSSRALAGGVNEQFF.

The V and J genes are TRBV12-3 or TRBV12-4 and TRBJ2-5; the match to TRBD1 covers 8 bases. V shed 5 bases and J 4 bases; nucleotides not matched to a gene: 3. The CDR3 has 13 residues. CDR3 bases: TGTGCCAGCAGTACAGGGGGAGCAGAGACCCAGTACTTC. As protein: CASSTGGAETQYF.

The V call is TRBV13, the J call TRBJ2-1; no firm D call. In germline, CDR1 is PRHDT, CDR2 FYEKMQ (reference sequence). V lost 4 bases and J 0 bases, leaving 10 bases between the germline ends. This CDR3 has 15 residues. The CDR3 spells CASSSPSSSYNEQFF. In DNA form, the CDR3 reads TGTGCCAGCAGCTCCCCATCGAGCTCCTACAATGAGCAGTTCTTC.

This clone was detected a few times. V and J are TRBV19 and TRBJ2-2; D is perhaps TRBD1 (6 bases). V lost 7 bases to trimming and J lost 5 bases, with 14 bases between them. The germline gives CDR1 LNHDA, CDR2 SQIVND (reference sequence). The length of the CDR3 is 14 residues. DNA for the CDR3: TGTGCCAGTAAACAGGGTGGGAGTACCGGGGAGCTGTTTTTT. This translates into CASKQGGSTGELFF.

The chain uses TRBV4-3 and TRBJ1-2; 7 positions agree with TRBD1. Germline V gene sequence: CDR1 LGHNA, CDR2 YSLEER. The CDR3 sequence is 15 residues long. The junction had 14 bases not matched to a gene; V was cut back by 5 bases and J by 8 bases. In DNA form, the CDR3 reads TGCGCCAGCAGCTACTCGACAGGGAGTGATGGCGGCTACACCTTC. Residues: CASSYSTGSDGGYTF.

This chain joins TRBV6-2 or TRBV6-3 and TRBJ2-5; tentatively, D is TRBD2 (5 bases). This CDR3 has 15 amino acids. V lost 4 bases and J 5 bases, leaving 17 bases between the germline ends. The germline V gene has CDR1 MNHEY and CDR2 SVGEGT. The CDR3 DNA is TGTGCCAGCAGTTCCCTCCATCAAAGGAGGGAGACCCAGTACTTC. Amino acid sequence: CASSSLHQRRETQYF.

The rearrangement uses TRBV7-8 and TRBJ1-3; D remains unclear. Per the germline V gene, CDR1 is SGHVS and CDR2 is FQNEAQ. Trimming cost V 1 base and J 4 bases, with 17 bases left between them. This CDR3 spans 17 amino acids. The CDR3 sequence is CASSLVNPGGRGNTIYF. CDR3 coding DNA: TGTGCCAGCAGCTTAGTAAACCCCGGAGGGAGAGGAAACACCATATATTTT.